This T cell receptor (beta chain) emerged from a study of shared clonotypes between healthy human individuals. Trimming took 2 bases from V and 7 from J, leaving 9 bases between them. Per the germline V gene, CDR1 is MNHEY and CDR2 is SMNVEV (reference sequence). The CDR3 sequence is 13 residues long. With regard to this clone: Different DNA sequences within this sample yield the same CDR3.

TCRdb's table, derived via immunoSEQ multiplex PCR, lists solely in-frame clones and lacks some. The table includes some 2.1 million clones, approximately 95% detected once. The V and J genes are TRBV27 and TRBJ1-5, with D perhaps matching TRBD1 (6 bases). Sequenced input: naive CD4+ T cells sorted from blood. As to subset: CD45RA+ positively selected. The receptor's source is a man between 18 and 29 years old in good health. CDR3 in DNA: TGTGCCAGCAGTTTAACAGGGAACCAGCCCCAGCATTTT. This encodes CASSLTGNQPQHF.